Each of the 2 T cell receptor beta chains below was sequenced from the same sample in a study of CD8+ T cells in alopecia areata. RNA extraction and reverse transcription yielded cDNA as sequencing template. Generated by immunoSEQ multiplex PCR, the TCRdb table keeps only in-frame clones and is missing some. The table includes around 210,000 clones, about 64% detected once. Treatment indicated: oral pan-JAK inhibitor, 5-10 mg twice daily. The sequences come from CD4+ T cells sorted from blood, collected at week 4, from a patient treated with tofacitinib. The receptors were sampled from a human donor with alopecia areata.

The chain combines TRBV27 with TRBJ1-5, with 12 nucleotides matching TRBD1. Germline loops: CDR1 MNHEY, CDR2 SMNVEV (reference sequence). With 2 bases clipped from V and 6 bases from J, the junction kept 2 bases outside the gene matches. The CDR3 is made up of 15 amino acids. CDR3 DNA sequence: TGTGCCAGCAGTTTAGGGACAGGGGGCACTCAGCCCCAGCATTTT. Its protein is CASSLGTGGTQPQHF.

The CDR3 loop is CASGRAVGDTQYF. CDR3 nucleotides: TGTGCCAGCGGCCGAGCTGTGGGAGATACGCAGTATTTT. The chain is built from TRBV27 and TRBJ2-3; D gene ambiguous. Per germline, CDR1 MNHEY and CDR2 SMNVEV (reference sequence). The CDR3 has 13 residues. Deletions cut 8 bases from V and 5 bases from J, with 14 bases between.